This entry concerns a single T cell receptor (beta chain). Its cognate antigen is unknown. This record comes from a study of shared clonotypes between healthy human individuals. Whole-study results and caveats: Sequencing depth was predicted to influence how clonotypes are shared among donors. Relative to their counterparts shared across all four donors, non-shared clonotypes exhibited diminished generation probabilities.

The authors split each subset's genomic DNA evenly across several immunoSEQ plates. Sorted-subset replicate PCR reactions contained 150 to 200 ng DNA, corresponding to approximately 30,000 T cell genomes. Profiling relied on immunoSEQ multiplex PCR, and the TCRdb table lists in-frame clones only, not all of them. The data contain 2.3 million or so clones, roughly 93% of them singletons. This receptor was taken from a young man in good health. Some clones in this sample may be carry-over from other donors' samples. The source material was naive CD4+ T cells from PBMCs. Regarding subset: CD45RA+ positively selected.

The CDR3 DNA is TGTGCCAGCACCCCAGACCCACAGGGCATAGCTCTCAATGAGCAGTTCTTC. This encodes CASTPDPQGIALNEQFF. V usage is TRBV5-4 and J usage is TRBJ2-1; weak D call: TRBD1 (6 bases). V dropped 6 bases and J dropped 6 bases, with 25 bases sitting between them. Germline lookup yields CDR1 SGHNT and CDR2 YYREEE (reference sequence). The CDR3 has 17 residues.